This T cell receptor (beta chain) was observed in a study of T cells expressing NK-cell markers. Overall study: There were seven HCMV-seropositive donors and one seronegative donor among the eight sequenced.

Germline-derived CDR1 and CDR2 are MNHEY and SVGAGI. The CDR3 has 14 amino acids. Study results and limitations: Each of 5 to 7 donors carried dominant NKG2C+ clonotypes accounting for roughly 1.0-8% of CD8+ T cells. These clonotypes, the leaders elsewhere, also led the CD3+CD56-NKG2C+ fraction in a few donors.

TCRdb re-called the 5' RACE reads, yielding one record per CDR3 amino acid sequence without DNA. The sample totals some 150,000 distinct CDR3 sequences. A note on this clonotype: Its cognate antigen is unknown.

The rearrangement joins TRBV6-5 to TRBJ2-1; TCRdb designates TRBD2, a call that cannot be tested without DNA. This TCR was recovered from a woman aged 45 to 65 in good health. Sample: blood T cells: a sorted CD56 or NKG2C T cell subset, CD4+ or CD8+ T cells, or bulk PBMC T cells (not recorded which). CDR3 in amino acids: CASSPGTYYNEQFF.